Sequencing of this T cell receptor (beta chain) was carried out in a study of cytomegalovirus exposure and HLA in healthy donors. V dropped 5 bases and J dropped 0 bases, with 8 bases sitting between them. This CDR3 region has 14 residues. Germline CDR1 SGHNT, CDR2 YENEEA. Vbeta (60) and Jbeta (13) primers were used in the PCR. Data came from immunoSEQ multiplex PCR; TCRdb stores just in-frame clones and leaves some out. Its clone listing holds under 200,000 clones. Sequenced input: PBMCs. The J gene is TRBJ2-1, the V gene TRBV11-3; the D is unclear. The sequence was obtained from a man younger than 40 in good health and CMV-seronegative. CDR3 nucleotide sequence: TGTGCCAGCAGCCGAGGTTACTCCTACAATGAGCAGTTCTTC. Translated, it gives CASSRGYSYNEQFF.